One sample yielded the 20 T cell receptor beta chains listed below, sequenced in a study of graft-versus-host responses after intestinal transplantation. Lymphocytes (intraepithelial and lamina propria) were released by processing the graft tissue. Data came from immunoSEQ multiplex PCR; TCRdb stores just in-frame clones and leaves some out. Among 25,000 to 30,000 clones listed, about four fifths were seen once. The sample in question was ileum tissue, obtained 98 days after intestinal transplantation. The receptors stem from a human patient who received an intestinal transplant, so some T cells may come from the graft donor.

This clone was detected only a few times. The V gene is TRBV7-9, the J gene TRBJ1-6, with D uncertain. The CDR3 runs to 14 residues. Germline assignment: CDR1 SEHNR and CDR2 FQNEAQ (reference sequence). V gave up 4 bases and J gave up 7 bases, with 11 bases separating them. The CDR3 DNA is TGTGCCAGCAGCTCCCCTAGCCCCAATTCACCCCTCCACTTT. Amino acids: CASSSPSPNSPLHF.

This clone was seen only a few times. This chain links TRBV21-1 with TRBJ1-2. TRBV21-1 is given as a pseudogene. CDR3 length: 13 residues. The CDR3 spells CASSKKGSYGYTF. The CDR3 DNA reads TGTGCCAGCAGCAAAAAAGGTTCTTATGGCTACACCTTC.

The chain uses TRBV30 and TRBJ2-7; 10 nucleotides line up with TRBD2. This CDR3 spans 13 amino acids. V lost 4 bases to trimming and J lost 6 bases; unmatched junction nucleotides: 6. Germline V gene data show CDR1 as GTSNPN and CDR2 as SVGIG (reference sequence). In DNA, the CDR3 is TGTGCCTGGACTCTAGCGGGGGTGGGCGAGCAGTACTTC. Its translation: CAWTLAGVGEQYF.

The CDR3 here is CAWSGDSLNYGYTF. The CDR3 coding sequence is TGTGCCTGGAGCGGGGACAGTTTGAACTATGGCTACACCTTC. The genes are TRBV30 and TRBJ1-2, with 7 nucleotides matching TRBD1. The CDR3 runs to 14 residues. J was trimmed by 2 bases and V by 3 bases; bases with no gene match: 6. Germline V gene data show CDR1 as GTSNPN and CDR2 as SVGIG (reference sequence).

V is TRBV27 and J is TRBJ1-5, with 7 bases aligning to TRBD1. The CDR3 length is 13 residues. V was clipped by 3 bases and J by 7 bases; unmatched bases: 3. Germline CDR1 MNHEY, CDR2 SMNVEV (reference sequence). This CDR3 reads CASSFQGEQPQHF. CDR3 DNA sequence: TGTGCCAGCAGTTTCCAGGGGGAACAGCCCCAGCATTTT.

The chain carries TRBV30 and TRBJ1-1; no reliable D call. From germline, CDR1 is GTSNPN and CDR2 SVGIG (reference sequence). The ends were cut back, 0 bases at V and 6 bases at J, with 17 bases in the middle. The CDR3 runs 15 residues. CDR3 sequence reads: CAWSVIHSGLAEAFF. CDR3 coding DNA: TGTGCCTGGAGTGTGATCCATTCAGGACTGGCTGAAGCTTTCTTT.

The V call is TRBV15, the J call TRBJ1-2, with TRBD1 as a possible D gene (5 bases). This CDR3 is 14 amino acids long. Germline-derived CDR1 and CDR2 are LNHNV and YYDKDF (reference sequence). The ends were cut back, 9 bases at V and 1 base at J, with 15 bases in the middle. DNA for the CDR3: TGTGCCACTTCCACGGACACGGATAACTATGGCTACACCTTC. Amino acid sequence: CATSTDTDNYGYTF.

The CDR3 here is CASSIERTGNTEAFF. The DNA for the CDR3 is TGTGCCAGCAGCATCGAAAGGACGGGGAACACTGAAGCTTTCTTT. V is TRBV27 and J is TRBJ1-1; D gene unclear. V was pared by 6 bases and J by 1 base, with 15 bases between. Germline lookup yields CDR1 MNHEY and CDR2 SMNVEV (reference sequence). There are 15 residues in the CDR3.

The chain carries TRBV2 and TRBJ1-2, with TRBD1 as a possible D gene (6 bases). Per the germline V gene, CDR1 is SNHLY and CDR2 is FYNNEI. V was pared by 7 bases and J by 7 bases, with 25 bases between. This CDR3 is 16 amino acids long. DNA of the CDR3: TGTGCCAGCATCGTTACGACAGGACTGACACCGGGTGGCTACACCTTC. Protein: CASIVTTGLTPGGYTF.

The V and J genes are TRBV28 and TRBJ2-5, with 8 bases lining up with TRBD2. Germline V gives CDR1 MDHEN, CDR2 SYDVKM. This CDR3 contains 13 residues. Trimming took 5 bases from V and 4 from J; bases not matched to a gene: 3. The chain's CDR3 is CASSLGLGETQYF. DNA of the CDR3: TGTGCCAGCAGTCTGGGACTAGGAGAGACCCAGTACTTC.

The chain uses TRBV30 and TRBJ1-5; weak D call: TRBD1 (5 bases). The V gene's germline CDR1 is GTSNPN and CDR2 SVGIG (reference sequence). The CDR3 runs to 14 residues. V was shortened by 3 bases and J by 3 bases, with 12 bases between the two germline ends. CDR3 DNA: TGTGCCTGGAGCGGCAGACAGTACAATCAGCCCCAGCATTTT. Translated, it gives CAWSGRQYNQPQHF.

The chain couples TRBV5-6 to TRBJ1-3, with TRBD1 as a possible D gene (6 bases). Germline loops: CDR1 SGHDT, CDR2 YYEEEE. V dropped 1 base and J dropped 1 base, with 18 bases sitting between them. There are 18 residues in the CDR3. CDR3 region: CASSLSGAGLVSGNTIYF. CDR3 DNA: TGTGCCAGCAGCTTGTCAGGGGCAGGGCTGGTTTCTGGAAACACCATATATTTT.

The V call is TRBV4-1, the J call TRBJ1-2, with unresolved D. The CDR3 covers 14 residues. V lost 1 base and J 1 base, leaving 7 bases between the germline ends. The germline V gene has CDR1 MGHRA and CDR2 YSYEKL. The CDR3 region is CASSQVYSNYGYTF. CDR3 coding DNA: TGCGCCAGCAGCCAAGTATACAGTAACTATGGCTACACCTTC.

This clone was found a few times. V usage is TRBV5-1 and J usage is TRBJ1-3; 8 bases are a match to TRBD1. Trimming at V came to 4 bases and at J to 0 bases, leaving 9 bases not matched to a gene. Germline V lookup: CDR1 SGHRS, CDR2 YFSETQ. The CDR3 runs 17 residues. The CDR3 loop reads CASSSYLQGDSGNTIYF. The CDR3 region has the DNA TGCGCCAGCAGCAGCTACTTACAGGGGGACTCTGGAAACACCATATATTTT.

The V and J genes are TRBV9 and TRBJ2-7; the D gene is possibly TRBD2 (5 bases). Germline V CDR1 and CDR2: SGDLS, YYNGEE. There are 15 residues in the CDR3. V shed 3 bases and J shed 5 bases, with 18 bases lying between them. The CDR3 nucleotides read TGTGCCAGCAGCGCCTTGATCGGGGTCGGGGACGAGCAGTACTTC. Its protein product is CASSALIGVGDEQYF. Filled out from reference TRBV9 and TRBJ2-7, the complete variable domain reads DSGVTQTPKHLITATGQRVTLRCSPRSGDLSVYWYQQSLDQGLQFLIQYYNGEERAKGNILERFSAQQFPDLHSELNLSSLELGDSALYFCASSALIGVGDEQYFGPGTRLTVT.

The V gene is TRBV10-3, the J gene TRBJ1-2, with D perhaps TRBD1 (5 bases). The CDR3 loop spans 16 amino acids. CDR1 is ENHRY and CDR2 is SYGVKD in the germline V gene. Trimming stripped 3 bases from V and 1 base from J, with 15 bases between. CDR3 nucleotides: TGTGCCATCAGTGACCTATCACAGGAGCTTAACTATGGCTACACCTTC. Amino acids: CAISDLSQELNYGYTF.

The genes are TRBV7-6 and TRBJ2-7, with TRBD1 matching 8 bases. Per germline, CDR1 SGHVS and CDR2 FNYEAQ. The CDR3 totals 14 residues. The junction had 5 bases not matched to a gene; V was cut back by 5 bases and J by 2 bases. In nucleotides, the CDR3 is TGTGCCAGCAGCCCAGGGGGCATGCCCTACGAGCAGTACTTC. Amino acid sequence: CASSPGGMPYEQYF.

The count of this clone is one. The chain has TRBV19 and TRBJ2-3; D not certain. V lost 4 bases and J lost 3, with 17 bases in between. Germline V CDR1 and CDR2: LNHDA, SQIVND (reference sequence). The CDR3 consists of 16 residues. In nucleotides, the CDR3 is TGTGCCAGTAGTAAGGCAGAGCGCGGTTGGACAGATACGCAGTATTTT. Translation: CASSKAERGWTDTQYF.

This clone was seen a single time. V usage is TRBV9 and J usage is TRBJ2-2; 12 bases are shared with TRBD2. With 1 base clipped from V and 5 bases from J, the junction kept 6 bases outside the gene matches. The CDR3 totals 17 residues. The germline V gene has CDR1 SGDLS and CDR2 YYNGEE. CDR3 coding DNA: TGTGCCAGCAGCGTACTAGCGGGGGGGCTGAGGACCGGGGAGCTGTTTTTT. Its protein product is CASSVLAGGLRTGELFF.

This clone has only a few counts. The chain has TRBV28 and TRBJ2-7; possibly TRBD1 for D (6 bases). V was trimmed by 6 bases and J by 0 bases, leaving 15 bases between them. Germline V lookup: CDR1 MDHEN, CDR2 SYDVKM. The CDR3 sequence is 15 residues long. DNA of the CDR3: TGTGCCAGCAGCATCAGGGGCCCGAGCTCCTACGAGCAGTACTTC. It is translated as CASSIRGPSSYEQYF.